The 4 T cell receptor beta chains listed next were all sequenced from one sample in a study of blood T cell repertoires in COVID-19. Clones were read by immunoSEQ multiplex PCR, and TCRdb kept only the in-frame ones, dropping some. The sample includes 100,000 to 150,000 clones, 70% to 75% seen only once; the top ten take 6%. The sequenced sample was peripheral blood. The receptors were sampled from an elderly man with COVID-19, enrolled during active disease.

The chain joins TRBV3-1 (or the pseudogene TRBV3-2) to TRBJ2-4, with 10 bases matching TRBD2. The CDR3 is 19 amino acids. The J segment lost 8 bases and the V segment lost 0 bases, leaving 16 bases of the junction unmatched. Germline CDR1 reads LGHDT; CDR2 reads YNNKEL (reference sequence). This CDR3 is CASSQDLPSGRWDGDIQYF. For the CDR3, the DNA is TGTGCCAGCAGCCAAGACCTTCCTAGCGGGAGATGGGACGGGGACATTCAGTACTTC.

The chain couples TRBV13 to TRBJ2-4, with 10 positions matching TRBD1. The CDR3 is 14 residues long. Per germline, CDR1 PRHDT and CDR2 FYEKMQ (reference sequence). V lost 5 bases, J lost 6 bases, and 4 bases stayed unmatched. CDR3: CASSPRTGGNIQYF. DNA of the CDR3: TGTGCCAGCAGCCCTAGGACAGGGGGAAACATTCAGTACTTC.

In this sample, this clone turned up a few times. The V gene is TRBV6-2 or TRBV6-3, the J gene TRBJ1-1, with 8 bases matching TRBD1. Trimming at V came to 5 bases and at J to 0 bases, leaving 8 bases not matched to a gene. CDR3 length equals 16 residues. Germline V gene data show CDR1 as MNHEY and CDR2 as SVGEGT. The CDR3 nucleotides read TGTGCCAGCAGTCACAGGACAGGGCGTATGAACACTGAAGCTTTCTTT. Its translation: CASSHRTGRMNTEAFF.

This clone was counted between two and nine times. The V call is TRBV6-5, the J call TRBJ2-1; 8 bases match TRBD2. Per the germline V gene, CDR1 is MNHEY and CDR2 is SVGAGI. The CDR3 covers 15 residues. With V trimmed by 6 bases and J by 8 bases, 12 bases remained unmatched. CDR3: CASRRTGGDTDEQFF. The CDR3 nucleotides are TGTGCCAGCAGACGGACCGGGGGGGACACCGATGAGCAGTTCTTC.